This T cell receptor beta chain was obtained from a study of blood T cell repertoires in COVID-19. Across the study: The United States, Italy and Spain supplied acute and convalescent COVID-19 samples. Sources were T cells, B-cell-depleted T cells, or PBMCs; the material itself was cDNA or gDNA.

Original processing methods: Amplification of reference gene primers provided the estimated nucleated cell counts. Profiling relied on immunoSEQ multiplex PCR, and the TCRdb table lists in-frame clones only, not all of them. D and trimming were read from the DNA, whereas the V and J calls and clone size are those reported in that table. This table has approximately 94,000 clones, 80% appearing once. This CDR3 is 14 amino acids long. The germline V gene encodes CDR1 SGHRS and CDR2 YFSETQ. Trimming took off 4 bases at V and 3 bases at J, with 11 bases between the two ends. This TCR came from a woman aged 70-85 years with acute or convalescent COVID-19. Specimen: peripheral blood. The chain joins TRBV5-1 to TRBJ1-3, with no clear D. The CDR3 is CASSPGERGNTIYF. CDR3 in DNA: TGCGCCAGCAGCCCCGGGGAGCGTGGAAACACCATATATTTT.